Below are 14 T cell receptor beta chains sequenced from a single sample in a study of shared clonotypes between healthy human individuals. CD45RO negativity and positive selection for CCR7 defined naive CD8 cells, a population that excluded terminally differentiated effector memory CD45RA+ cells. Using immunoSEQ multiplex PCR, the repertoire was profiled, and TCRdb retains in-frame clones only, with some absent. The sample yields millions of clones, roughly 94% seen once. Sequenced input: naive CD8+ T cells sorted from blood. Receptor source: a man between 18 and 35 years old in good health.

The chain couples TRBV25-1 to TRBJ2-1, with TRBD2 matching 10 bases. With V trimmed by 3 bases and J by 1 base, 3 bases remained unmatched. This CDR3 has 16 residues. The V gene's germline CDR1 is MGHDK and CDR2 SYGVNS. The DNA of the CDR3 is TGTGCCAGCAGTGAGGGTAGCGGGGGGTCCTACAATGAGCAGTTCTTC. Protein product: CASSEGSGGSYNEQFF. The full variable domain, rest sourced from reference TRBV25-1 and TRBJ2-1, is EADIYQTPRYLVIGTGKKITLECSQTMGHDKMYWYQQDPGMELHLIHYSYGVNSTEKGDLSSESTVSRIRTEHFPLTLESARPSHTSQYLCASSEGSGGSYNEQFFGPGTRLTVL.

The genes are TRBV19 and TRBJ1-2; 7 bases fit TRBD1. Trimming removed 9 bases from V and 4 bases from J; junction bases left unmatched: 2. Germline V lookup: CDR1 LNHDA, CDR2 SQIVND (reference sequence). The CDR3 runs to 11 residues. The CDR3: CASGTAYGYTF. For the CDR3, the DNA is TGTGCCAGCGGGACAGCCTATGGCTACACCTTC.

This clone was observed a single time. The V call is TRBV18, the J call TRBJ2-7, with 7 bases identical to TRBD1. This CDR3 region has 15 residues. Germline V gene data show CDR1 as KGHSH and CDR2 as LQKENI. The V segment lost 5 bases and the J segment 1 base; nucleotides outside the gene matches: 8. CDR3 DNA sequence: TGTGCCAGCTCATCCGACCGACAGGGATCCTACGAGCAGTACTTC. Amino acids: CASSSDRQGSYEQYF.

V usage is TRBV30 and J usage is TRBJ1-2; D is perhaps TRBD1 (5 bases). Germline CDR1 GTSNPN, CDR2 SVGIG (reference sequence). Trimming stripped 0 bases from V and 3 bases from J, with 14 bases between. The CDR3 has 15 amino acids. The CDR3 nucleotides read TGTGCCTGGAGTGTAATATTGGAGGGGTACTATGGCTACACCTTC. This translates into CAWSVILEGYYGYTF.

With regard to this clone: Distinct nucleotide sequences in the sample also encode this CDR3. V usage is TRBV27 and J usage is TRBJ2-1, with 13 nucleotides matching TRBD2. Germline lookup yields CDR1 MNHEY and CDR2 SMNVEV (reference sequence). Trimming took 5 bases from V and 5 from J; bases not matched to a gene: 3. The CDR3 is 15 amino acids. The CDR3 sequence: CASSLGLAGHNEQFF. The DNA for the CDR3 is TGTGCCAGCAGTCTGGGACTAGCGGGACACAATGAGCAGTTCTTC.

The rearrangement joins TRBV7-2 to TRBJ2-3, with D perhaps being TRBD1 or TRBD2 (6 bases each). There are 17 residues in the CDR3. Trimming shortened V by 2 bases and J by 2 bases, and 17 bases separated the two germline ends. The V gene's germline CDR1 is SGHTA and CDR2 FQGNSA. The CDR3 loop reads CASSLRGPPLFTDTQYF. The CDR3 DNA reads as TGTGCCAGCAGCTTACGGGGGCCCCCTCTTTTCACAGATACGCAGTATTTT. The entire variable domain, with the rest obtained from reference TRBV7-2 and TRBJ2-3, is as follows: GAGVSQSPSNKVTEKGKDVELRCDPISGHTALYWYRQSLGQGLEFLIYFQGNSAPDKSGLPSDRFSAERTGGSVSTLTIQRTQQEDSAVYLCASSLRGPPLFTDTQYFGPGTRLTVL.

The V call is TRBV11-1, the J call TRBJ2-3; 9 bases are a match to TRBD2. This CDR3 has 19 residues. Germline values: CDR1 SGHAT, CDR2 FQDESV (reference sequence). J was trimmed by 4 bases and V by 5 bases; bases with no gene match: 19. The CDR3 nucleotides are TGTGCCAGCAGCAAAGCTAATGAGCGGGAGGCGTGTGCGGCAGATACGCAGTATTTT. Translating it yields CASSKANEREACAADTQYF.

This clone was detected only a few times. The sample holds other DNA sequences that translate to the same CDR3. The chain is built from TRBV4-1 and TRBJ2-7; 12 bases are a match to TRBD1. Germline loops: CDR1 MGHRA, CDR2 YSYEKL. Trimming at V came to 3 bases and at J to 0 bases, leaving 0 bases not matched to a gene. CDR3 length equals 15 residues. The chain's CDR3 is CASSQGQGASYEQYF. DNA for the CDR3: TGCGCCAGCAGCCAGGGACAGGGGGCCTCCTACGAGCAGTACTTC.

This chain connects TRBV29-1 to TRBJ2-7; 7 nucleotides agree with TRBD1. Germline lookup yields CDR1 SQVTM and CDR2 ANQGSEA. V dropped 6 bases and J dropped 5; count of bases not matched to a gene: 16. This CDR3 has 15 residues. DNA of the CDR3: TGCAGCGTGCCAAAAACCCCCGGGACAGTAAACGAGCAGTACTTC. It codes for CSVPKTPGTVNEQYF.

The sample holds one count of this clone. The chain is built from TRBV4-1 and TRBJ2-1; 11 nucleotides match TRBD2. Per the germline V gene, CDR1 is MGHRA and CDR2 is YSYEKL. The CDR3 contains 16 residues. The ends lost 5 bases at V and 4 bases at J; junction bases unmatched: 7. In DNA form, the CDR3 reads TGCGCCAGCAGCGCGACCGGGACTAGCGGATACAATGAGCAGTTCTTC. Translating gives CASSATGTSGYNEQFF.

The chain uses TRBV5-6 and TRBJ2-2; D is undetermined. Germline values: CDR1 SGHDT, CDR2 YYEEEE. V was shortened by 1 base and J by 3 bases, with 10 bases between the two germline ends. The CDR3 has 15 amino acids. The CDR3 protein is CASSLTGSHTGELFF. DNA of the CDR3: TGTGCCAGCAGCTTGACGGGCTCCCACACCGGGGAGCTGTTTTTT. Full variable domain (missing parts from reference TRBV5-6 and TRBJ2-2): DAGVTQSPTHLIKTRGQQVTLRCSPKSGHDTVSWYQQALGQGPQFIFQYYEEEERQRGNFPDRFSGHQFPNYSSELNVNALLLGDSALYLCASSLTGSHTGELFFGEGSRLTVL.

Turning to this clone: Other DNA sequences in this specimen translate into the identical CDR3. This sequence joins TRBV29-1 and TRBJ2-2; D might be TRBD2 (5 bases). The V end lost 6 bases, the J end lost 3 bases, and 5 bases lay between the germline ends. Germline V CDR1 and CDR2: SQVTM, ANQGSEA. The CDR3 is made up of 11 amino acids. This CDR3 reads CSVGDTGELFF. The DNA of the CDR3 is TGCAGCGTCGGGGACACCGGGGAGCTGTTTTTT.

This clone was picked up one time. J is TRBJ2-7 and V is TRBV5-4; TRBD2 aligns across 7 bases. Trimming took 2 bases from V and 0 from J; bases not matched to a gene: 5. This CDR3 is built from 15 residues. In germline, CDR1 is SGHNT, CDR2 YYREEE (reference sequence). In DNA, the CDR3 is TGTGCCAGCAGCTTCGCGGGGGAGAGCTCCTACGAGCAGTACTTC. It codes for CASSFAGESSYEQYF.

The chain carries TRBV2 and TRBJ2-1; 12 bases match TRBD1. The ends lost 6 bases at V and 7 bases at J; junction bases unmatched: 10. CDR3 length: 16 residues. CDR1 and CDR2 from the germline V gene are SNHLY and FYNNEI. CDR3 coding DNA: TGTGCCAGCAGAGCCGGGACAGGGGGCGTATGGAATGAGCAGTTCTTC. As protein: CASRAGTGGVWNEQFF.